These 5 T cell receptor beta chains originate from one sample sequenced in a study of blood T cell repertoires in COVID-19. Sequencing was performed with immunoSEQ multiplex PCR; in TCRdb, only in-frame clones are kept and a portion is missing. This sample has approximately 230,000 clones, with approximately 84% found just once. The specimen sequenced was PBMCs or T cells enriched from blood (not recorded which). The source is a man aged 40-50 years who had recovered from COVID-19.

The gene calls are TRBV7-9 and TRBJ1-6, with 7 bases identical to TRBD1. The CDR3 is 14 amino acids. Germline loops: CDR1 SEHNR, CDR2 FQNEAQ (reference sequence). The J segment lost 5 bases and the V segment lost 5 bases, leaving 3 bases of the junction unmatched. CDR3 loop: CASSRDSNNSPLHF. The CDR3 DNA is TGTGCCAGCAGCCGGGACAGTAATAATTCACCCCTCCACTTT.

The chain employs TRBV3-1 (or the pseudogene TRBV3-2) and TRBJ2-5; 9 positions match TRBD1. The CDR3 consists of 14 residues. The germline V gene encodes CDR1 LGHDT and CDR2 YNNKEL (reference sequence). The V and J ends lost 4 bases and 5 bases, in that order; junction bases with no gene match: 5. As DNA, the CDR3 is TGTGCCAGCAGCCTCGGGACAGGGAGGGAGACCCAGTACTTC. As protein: CASSLGTGRETQYF.

V usage is TRBV28 and J usage is TRBJ1-1; D remains unclear. The CDR3 has 14 residues. The V gene lost 3 bases and the J gene lost 7 bases, with 15 bases spanning the gap. The germline CDR1 and CDR2 sequences are MDHEN and SYDVKM. The CDR3, as DNA: TGTGCCAGCAGTTTCCCTCCATCGACACGTGAAGCTTTCTTT. Its translation: CASSFPPSTREAFF.

The chain couples TRBV7-2 to TRBJ1-2, with D unresolved. This CDR3 is 15 amino acids long. Trimming shortened V by 5 bases and J by 1 base, and 14 bases separated the two germline ends. CDR1 is SGHTA, CDR2 FQGNSA, per germline. The CDR3 spells CASSRPSPYNYGYTF. In nucleotides, the CDR3 is TGTGCCAGCAGCCGCCCCAGTCCGTATAACTATGGCTACACCTTC. Using reference TRBV7-2 and TRBJ1-2 for the parts outside the CDR3, the full variable domain is GAGVSQSPSNKVTEKGKDVELRCDPISGHTALYWYRQSLGQGLEFLIYFQGNSAPDKSGLPSDRFSAERTGGSVSTLTIQRTQQEDSAVYLCASSRPSPYNYGYTFGSGTRLTVV.

The J gene is TRBJ2-7, the V gene TRBV9, with 8 bases fitting TRBD2. CDR1 is SGDLS, CDR2 YYNGEE, per germline. V was pared by 3 bases and J by 1 base, with 6 bases of the junction left unmatched. The CDR3 loop spans 15 amino acids. CDR3 sequence reads: CASSAGTRFSYEQYF. DNA for the CDR3: TGTGCCAGCAGCGCAGGGACTAGGTTTTCCTACGAGCAGTACTTC.